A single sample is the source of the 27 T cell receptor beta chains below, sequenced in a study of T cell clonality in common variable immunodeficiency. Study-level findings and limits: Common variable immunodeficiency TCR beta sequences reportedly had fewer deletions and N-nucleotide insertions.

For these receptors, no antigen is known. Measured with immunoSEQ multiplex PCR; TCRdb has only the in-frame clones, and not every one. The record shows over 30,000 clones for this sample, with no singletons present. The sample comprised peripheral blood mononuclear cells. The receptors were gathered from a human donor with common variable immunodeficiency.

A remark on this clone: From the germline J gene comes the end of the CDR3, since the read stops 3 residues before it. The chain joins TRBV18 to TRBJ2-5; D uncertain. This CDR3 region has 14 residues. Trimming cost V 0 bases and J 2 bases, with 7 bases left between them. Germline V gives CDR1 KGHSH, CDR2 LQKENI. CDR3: CASSPPPGQETQYF. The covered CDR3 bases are TGTGCCAGCTCACCACCCCCAGGACAAGAGACC.

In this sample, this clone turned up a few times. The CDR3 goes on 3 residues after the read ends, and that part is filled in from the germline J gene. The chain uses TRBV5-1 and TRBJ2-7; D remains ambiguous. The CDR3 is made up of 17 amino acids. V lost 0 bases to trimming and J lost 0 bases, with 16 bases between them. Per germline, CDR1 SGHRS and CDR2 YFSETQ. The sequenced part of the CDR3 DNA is TGCGCCAGCAGCTTGGCCTTTGCGGATCTGAGCTCCTACGAG. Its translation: CASSLAFADLSSYE. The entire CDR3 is CASSLAFADLSSYEQYF.

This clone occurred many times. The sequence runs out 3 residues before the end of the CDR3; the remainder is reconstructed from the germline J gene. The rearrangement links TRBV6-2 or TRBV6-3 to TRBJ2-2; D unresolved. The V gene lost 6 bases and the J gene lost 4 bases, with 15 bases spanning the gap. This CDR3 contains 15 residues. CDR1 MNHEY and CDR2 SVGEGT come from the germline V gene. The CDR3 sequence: CASRTPLTFTGELFF. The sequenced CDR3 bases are TGTGCCAGCAGAACTCCACTTACCTTCACCGGGGAG.

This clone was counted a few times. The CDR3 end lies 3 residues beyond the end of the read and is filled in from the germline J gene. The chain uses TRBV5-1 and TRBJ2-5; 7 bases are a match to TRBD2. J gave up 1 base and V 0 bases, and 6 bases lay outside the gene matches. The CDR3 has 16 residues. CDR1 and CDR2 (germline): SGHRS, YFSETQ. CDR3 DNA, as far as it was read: TGCGCCAGCAGCTTGGAGGCTAGCGGCCCCCAAGAGACC. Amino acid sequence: CASSLEASGPQET. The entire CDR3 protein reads CASSLEASGPQETQYF. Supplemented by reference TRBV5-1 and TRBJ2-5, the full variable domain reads KAGVTQTPRYLIKTRGQQVTLSCSPISGHRSVSWYQQTPGQGLQFLFEYFSETQRNKGNFPGRFSGRQFSNSRSEMNVSTLELGDSALYLCASSLEASGPQETQYFGPGTRLLVL.

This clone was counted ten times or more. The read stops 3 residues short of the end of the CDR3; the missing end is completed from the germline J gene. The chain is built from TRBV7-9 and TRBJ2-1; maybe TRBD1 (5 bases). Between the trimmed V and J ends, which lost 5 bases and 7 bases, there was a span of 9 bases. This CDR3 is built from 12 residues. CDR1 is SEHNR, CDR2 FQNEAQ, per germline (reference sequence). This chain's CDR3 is CASSPDMNEQFF. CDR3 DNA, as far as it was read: TGTGCCAGCAGCCCGGACATGAATGAG.

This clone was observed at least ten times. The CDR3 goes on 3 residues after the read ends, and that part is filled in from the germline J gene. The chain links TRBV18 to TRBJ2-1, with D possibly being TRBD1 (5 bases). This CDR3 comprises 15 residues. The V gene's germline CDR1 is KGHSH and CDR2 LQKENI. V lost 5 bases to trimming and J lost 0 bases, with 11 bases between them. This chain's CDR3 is CASSGAAASYNEQFF. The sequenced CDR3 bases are TGTGCCAGCTCAGGGGCGGCGGCCTCCTACAATGAG.

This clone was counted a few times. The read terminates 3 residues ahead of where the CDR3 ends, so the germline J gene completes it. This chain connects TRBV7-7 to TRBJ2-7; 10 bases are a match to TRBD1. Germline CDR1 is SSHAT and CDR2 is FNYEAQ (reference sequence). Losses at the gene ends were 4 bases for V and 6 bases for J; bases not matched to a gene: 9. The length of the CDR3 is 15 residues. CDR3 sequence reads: CASSSVPGTGAEQYF. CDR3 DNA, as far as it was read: TGTGCCAGCAGCTCCGTCCCCGGGACAGGGGCCGAG. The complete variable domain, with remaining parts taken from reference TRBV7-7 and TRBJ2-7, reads GAGVSQSPRYKVTKRGQDVTLRCDPISSHATLYWYQQALGQGPEFLTYFNYEAQPDKSGLPSDRFSAERPEGSISTLTIQRTEQRDSAMYRCASSSVPGTGAEQYFGPGTRLTVT.

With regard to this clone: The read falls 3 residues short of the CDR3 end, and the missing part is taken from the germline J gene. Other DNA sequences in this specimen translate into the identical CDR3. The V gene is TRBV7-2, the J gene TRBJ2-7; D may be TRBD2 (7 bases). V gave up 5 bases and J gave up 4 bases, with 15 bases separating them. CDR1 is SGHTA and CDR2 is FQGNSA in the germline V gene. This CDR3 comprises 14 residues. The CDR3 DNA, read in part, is TGTGCCAGCAGCGGACGGGGGGCGGGGTACGAG. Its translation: CASSGRGAGYE. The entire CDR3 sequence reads CASSGRGAGYEQYF.

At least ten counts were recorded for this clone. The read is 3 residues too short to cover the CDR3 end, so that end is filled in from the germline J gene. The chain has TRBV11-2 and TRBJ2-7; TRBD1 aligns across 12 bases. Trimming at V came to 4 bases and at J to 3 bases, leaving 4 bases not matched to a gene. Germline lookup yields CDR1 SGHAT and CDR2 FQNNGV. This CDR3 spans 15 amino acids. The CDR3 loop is CASSWDRGRVYEQYF. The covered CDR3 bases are TGTGCCAGCAGCTGGGACAGGGGGCGCGTCTACGAG.

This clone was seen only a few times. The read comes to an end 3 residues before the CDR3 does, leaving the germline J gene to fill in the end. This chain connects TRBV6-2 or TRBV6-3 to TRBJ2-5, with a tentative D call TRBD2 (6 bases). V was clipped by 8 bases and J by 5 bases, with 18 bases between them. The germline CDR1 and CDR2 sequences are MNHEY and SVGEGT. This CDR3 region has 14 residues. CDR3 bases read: TGTGCCAGCCTTAGCGGAGGGGCGGGGGAGACC. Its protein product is CASLSGGAGET. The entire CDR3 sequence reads CASLSGGAGETQYF.

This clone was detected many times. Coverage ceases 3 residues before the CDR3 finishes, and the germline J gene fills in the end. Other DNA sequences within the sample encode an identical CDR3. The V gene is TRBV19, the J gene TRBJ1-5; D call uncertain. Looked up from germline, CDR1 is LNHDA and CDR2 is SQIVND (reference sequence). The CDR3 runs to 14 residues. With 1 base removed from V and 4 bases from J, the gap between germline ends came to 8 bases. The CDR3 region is CASSIGAGNQPQHF. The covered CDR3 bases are TGTGCCAGTAGTATAGGGGCAGGAAATCAGCCC.

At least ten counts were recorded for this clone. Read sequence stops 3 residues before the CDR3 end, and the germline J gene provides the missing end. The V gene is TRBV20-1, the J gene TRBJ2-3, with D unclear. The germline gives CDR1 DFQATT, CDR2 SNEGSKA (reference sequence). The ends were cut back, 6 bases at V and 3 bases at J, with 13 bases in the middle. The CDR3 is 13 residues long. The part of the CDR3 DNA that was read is TGCAGTGCCCCCGCGGATACGACAGATACG. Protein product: CSAPADTTDT. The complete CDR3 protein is CSAPADTTDTQYF.

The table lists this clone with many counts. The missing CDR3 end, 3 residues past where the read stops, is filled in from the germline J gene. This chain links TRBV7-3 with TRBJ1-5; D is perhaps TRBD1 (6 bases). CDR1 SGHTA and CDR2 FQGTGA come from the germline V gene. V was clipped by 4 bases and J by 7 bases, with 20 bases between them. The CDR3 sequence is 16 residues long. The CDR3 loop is CASSSPSGGAQQPQHF. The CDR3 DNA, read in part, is TGTGCCAGCAGCTCACCCTCGGGGGGCGCGCAACAGCCC.

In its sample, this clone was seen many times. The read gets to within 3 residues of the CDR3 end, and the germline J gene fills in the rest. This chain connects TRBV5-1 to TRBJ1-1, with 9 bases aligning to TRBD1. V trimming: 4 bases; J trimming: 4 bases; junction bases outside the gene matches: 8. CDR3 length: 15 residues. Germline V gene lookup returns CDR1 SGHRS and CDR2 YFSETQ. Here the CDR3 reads CASSDHRGQATEAFF. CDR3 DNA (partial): TGCGCCAGCAGCGATCACAGGGGGCAGGCCACTGAA.

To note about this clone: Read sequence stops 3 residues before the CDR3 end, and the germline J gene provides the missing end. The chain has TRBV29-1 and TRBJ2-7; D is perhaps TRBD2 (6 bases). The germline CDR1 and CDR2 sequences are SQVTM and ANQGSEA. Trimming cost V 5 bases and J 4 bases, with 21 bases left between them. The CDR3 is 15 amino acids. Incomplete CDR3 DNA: TGCAGCGTTCTCGGCGGGACTTTTTGGAAATACGAG. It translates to CSVLGGTFWKYE. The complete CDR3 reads CSVLGGTFWKYEQYF.

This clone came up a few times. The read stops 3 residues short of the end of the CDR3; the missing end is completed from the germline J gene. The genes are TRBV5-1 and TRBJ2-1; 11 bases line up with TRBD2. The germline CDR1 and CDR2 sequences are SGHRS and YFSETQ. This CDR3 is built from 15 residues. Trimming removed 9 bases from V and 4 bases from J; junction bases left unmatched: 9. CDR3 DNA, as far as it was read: TGCGCCACCCGTCTAGCGGGAGGAGTGTACAATGAG. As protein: CATRLAGGVYNE. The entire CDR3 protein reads CATRLAGGVYNEQFF.

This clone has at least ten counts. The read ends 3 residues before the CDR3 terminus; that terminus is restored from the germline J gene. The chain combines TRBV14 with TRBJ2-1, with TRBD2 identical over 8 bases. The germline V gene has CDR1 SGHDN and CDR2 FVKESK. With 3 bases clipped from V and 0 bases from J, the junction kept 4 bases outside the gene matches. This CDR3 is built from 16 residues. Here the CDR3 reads CASSQTSVSSYNEQFF. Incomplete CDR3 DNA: TGTGCCAGCAGCCAGACTAGCGTCAGCTCCTACAATGAG.

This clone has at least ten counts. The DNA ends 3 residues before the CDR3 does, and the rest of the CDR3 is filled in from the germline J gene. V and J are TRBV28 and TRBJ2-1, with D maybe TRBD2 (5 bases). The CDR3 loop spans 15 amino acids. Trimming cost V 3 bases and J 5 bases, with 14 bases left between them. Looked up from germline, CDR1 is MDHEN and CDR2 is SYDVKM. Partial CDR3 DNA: TGTGCCAGCAGTTTTGGTCTAAGCGGAAACAATGAG. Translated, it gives CASSFGLSGNNE. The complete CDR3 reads CASSFGLSGNNEQFF.

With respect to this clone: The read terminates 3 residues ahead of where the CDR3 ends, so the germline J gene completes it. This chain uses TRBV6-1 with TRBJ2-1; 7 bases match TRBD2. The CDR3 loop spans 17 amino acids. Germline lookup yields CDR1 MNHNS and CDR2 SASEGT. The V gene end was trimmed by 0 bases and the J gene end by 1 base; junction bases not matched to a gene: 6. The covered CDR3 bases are TGTGCCAGCAGTGAAGCGGGGCCACTAGCGTCCTACAATGAG. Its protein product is CASSEAGPLASYNE. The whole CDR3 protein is CASSEAGPLASYNEQFF.

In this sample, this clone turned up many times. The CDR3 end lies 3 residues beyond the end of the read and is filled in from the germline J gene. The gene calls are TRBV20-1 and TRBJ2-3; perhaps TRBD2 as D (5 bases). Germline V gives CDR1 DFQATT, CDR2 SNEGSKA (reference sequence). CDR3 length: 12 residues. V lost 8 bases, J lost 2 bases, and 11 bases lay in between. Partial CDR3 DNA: TGCAGTTCTGGACTTTTCACAGATACG. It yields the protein CSSGLFTDT. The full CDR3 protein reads CSSGLFTDTQYF.

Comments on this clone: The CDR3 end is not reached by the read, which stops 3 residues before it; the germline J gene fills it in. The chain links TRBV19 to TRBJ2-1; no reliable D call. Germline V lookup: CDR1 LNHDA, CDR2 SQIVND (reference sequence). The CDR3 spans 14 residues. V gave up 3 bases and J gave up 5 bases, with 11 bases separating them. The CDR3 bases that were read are TGTGCCAGTAGTATGATCCAGAGTGACAATGAG. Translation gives CASSMIQSDNE. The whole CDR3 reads CASSMIQSDNEQFF.

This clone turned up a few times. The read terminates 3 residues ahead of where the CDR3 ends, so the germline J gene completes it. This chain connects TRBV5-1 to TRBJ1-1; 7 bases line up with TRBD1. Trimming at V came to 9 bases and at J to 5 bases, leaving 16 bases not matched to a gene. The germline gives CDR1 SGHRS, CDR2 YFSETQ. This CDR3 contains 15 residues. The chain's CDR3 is CAIDPATGRGTEAFF. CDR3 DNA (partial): TGCGCCATCGACCCAGCGACAGGGAGGGGGACTGAA.

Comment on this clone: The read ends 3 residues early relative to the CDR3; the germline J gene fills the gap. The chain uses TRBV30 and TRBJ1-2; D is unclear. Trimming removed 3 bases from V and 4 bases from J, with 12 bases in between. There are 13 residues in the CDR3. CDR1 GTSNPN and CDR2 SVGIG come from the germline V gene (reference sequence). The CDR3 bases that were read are TGTGCCTGGAGGCACACGGGGTCCTATGGC. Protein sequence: CAWRHTGSYG. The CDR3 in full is CAWRHTGSYGYTF.

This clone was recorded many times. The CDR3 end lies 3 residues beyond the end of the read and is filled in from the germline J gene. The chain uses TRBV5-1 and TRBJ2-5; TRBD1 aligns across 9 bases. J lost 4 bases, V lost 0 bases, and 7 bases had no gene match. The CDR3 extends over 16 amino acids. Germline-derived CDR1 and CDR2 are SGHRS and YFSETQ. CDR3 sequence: CASSLEGTGFTETQYF. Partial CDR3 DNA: TGCGCCAGCAGCTTGGAAGGGACAGGGTTCACAGAGACC.

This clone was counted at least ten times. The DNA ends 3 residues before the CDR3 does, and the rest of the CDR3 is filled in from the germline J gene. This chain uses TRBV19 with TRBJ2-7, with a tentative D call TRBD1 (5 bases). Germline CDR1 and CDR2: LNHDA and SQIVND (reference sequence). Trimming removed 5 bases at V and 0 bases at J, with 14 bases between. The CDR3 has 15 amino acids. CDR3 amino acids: CASSLTLTVSYEQYF. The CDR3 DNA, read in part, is TGTGCCAGTAGTCTCACACTGACAGTCTCCTACGAG.

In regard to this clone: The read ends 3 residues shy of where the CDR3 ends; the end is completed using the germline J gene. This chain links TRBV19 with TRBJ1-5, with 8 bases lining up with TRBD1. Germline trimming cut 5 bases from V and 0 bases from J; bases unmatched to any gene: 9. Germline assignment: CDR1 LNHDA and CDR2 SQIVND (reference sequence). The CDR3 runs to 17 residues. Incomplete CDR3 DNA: TGTGCCAGTAGTTGGACAGGGCCCCAGAGTAGCAATCAGCCC. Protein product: CASSWTGPQSSNQP. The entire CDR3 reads CASSWTGPQSSNQPQHF.

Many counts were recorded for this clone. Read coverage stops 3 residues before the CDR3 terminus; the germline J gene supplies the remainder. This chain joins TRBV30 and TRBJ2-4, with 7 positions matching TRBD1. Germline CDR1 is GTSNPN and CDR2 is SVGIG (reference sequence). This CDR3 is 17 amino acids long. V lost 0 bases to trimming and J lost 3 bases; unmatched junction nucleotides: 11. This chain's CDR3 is CAWSVAFTGVVKNIQYF. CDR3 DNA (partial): TGTGCCTGGAGTGTCGCCTTTACAGGGGTTGTCAAAAACATT. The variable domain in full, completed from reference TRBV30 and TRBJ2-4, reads SQTIHQWPATLVQPVGSPLSLECTVEGTSNPNLYWYRQAAGRGLQLLFYSVGIGQISSEVPQNLSASRPQDRQFILSSKKLLLSDSGFYLCAWSVAFTGVVKNIQYFGAGTRLSVL.